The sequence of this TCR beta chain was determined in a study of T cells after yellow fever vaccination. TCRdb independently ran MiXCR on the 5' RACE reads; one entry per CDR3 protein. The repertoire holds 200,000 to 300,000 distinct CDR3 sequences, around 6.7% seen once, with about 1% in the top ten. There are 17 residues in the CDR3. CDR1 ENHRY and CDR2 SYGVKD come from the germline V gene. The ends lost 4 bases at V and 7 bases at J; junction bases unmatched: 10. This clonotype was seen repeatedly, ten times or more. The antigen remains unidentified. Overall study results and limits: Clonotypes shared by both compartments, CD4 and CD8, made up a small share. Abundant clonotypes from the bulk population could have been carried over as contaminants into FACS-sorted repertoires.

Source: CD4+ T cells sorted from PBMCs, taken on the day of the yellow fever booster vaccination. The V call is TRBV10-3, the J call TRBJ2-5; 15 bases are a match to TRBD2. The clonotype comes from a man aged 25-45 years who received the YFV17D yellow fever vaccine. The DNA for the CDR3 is TGTGCCATCAGTGGGACTAGCGGGAGGGCCTTCCTTGGGACCCAGTACTTC. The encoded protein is CAISGTSGRAFLGTQYF.